The present T cell receptor beta chain was sequenced within a study of molecular identifiers for immune sequencing clone quantification. General study findings and limits: Jurkat TCR RNA from one cell was spiked into about a million naive cells, and it was reportedly detectable there.

As for this clonotype: Its antigen is unidentified.

J lost 5 bases, V lost 6 bases, and 6 bases had no gene match. This CDR3 is built from 14 residues. Germline V gene lookup returns CDR1 SEHNR and CDR2 FQNEAQ (reference sequence). TCRdb re-analysed the PCR reads in MiXCR, keeping a single row per CDR3 protein. The table lists about 510,000 distinct CDR3 sequences, about 20% of them singletons. The receptor was isolated from a human donor in good health. Some libraries in this study had Jurkat cell RNA spiked in. Sequencing was carried out using naive CD8+ T cells from blood, with Jurkat cell RNA spiked in. Subset indicated: FACS-sorted CD8+CD4-CCR7+CD45RA+ naive T cells. The chain joins TRBV7-9 to TRBJ2-7, with 11 positions matching TRBD1. The CDR3 DNA sequence: TGTGCCAGCAGTCCGGACAGGGGGCAAAACGAGCAGTACTTC. The encoded protein is CASSPDRGQNEQYF.